The source of this T cell receptor (beta chain) is a study of T cells after yellow fever vaccination. The wider study: Some fractions had low cell numbers, and these were prepared with SMART-Seq v4 Ultra Low Input.

TCRdb passed the 5' RACE reads through MiXCR, listing each CDR3 protein once. The sample consists of hundreds of thousands of distinct CDR3 sequences, less than 20% of them appearing once. As for this clonotype: The antigen is not known.

The study's findings and limits: Peaking faster, on day 5 versus 15, the secondary response was nonetheless weaker.

CDR1 is LNHDA, CDR2 SQIVND, per germline (reference sequence). V lost 6 bases and J lost 9, with 12 bases in between. This CDR3 comprises 12 residues. The source material was PBMCs, sampled about 5 days after the first yellow fever vaccination. The source is a man between 18 and 29 years old who received the YFV17D yellow fever vaccine. The rearrangement joins TRBV19 to TRBJ2-1; TRBD1 might be the D (5 bases). Written as DNA, the CDR3 is TGTGCCAGTAGGACAGCCCGAAGTGAGCAGTTCTTC. It specifies CASRTARSEQFF.